A selection of T cell receptor beta chains follows, all from one sample in a study of identical twins. Via MiXCR, TCRdb re-called the 5' RACE reads, giving one row per CDR3 protein. The profile shows 400,000 to 550,000 distinct CDR3 sequences, 22% of them singletons. This same sample was also part of a study on T cells expressing NK-cell markers.

Sequencing was carried out using CD4+ T cells sorted from blood. The receptors were sampled from a woman under 30 in good health. Both conserved end residues are part of each CDR3.

TRBV29-1	TRBJ1-2	CSVASPGDSGYYTF
TRBV10-3	TRBJ2-2	CAISPGQGYTGELFF
TRBV10-3	TRBJ1-6	CAINTGPNSPLHF
TRBV29-1	TRBJ1-1	CSVHKTGSMNTEAFF
TRBV6-2/TRBV6-3	TRBJ1-2	CASTTHGSPYGYTF
TRBV12-3/TRBV12-4	TRBJ2-5	CATQRRRKETQYF
TRBV5-6	TRBJ2-3	CASREYLGQKLTDTQYF
TRBV5-1	TRBJ1-1	CASSGLQGNTEAFF
TRBV7-9	TRBJ2-2	CASSGTGGNAGELFF
TRBV12-3/TRBV12-4	TRBJ1-1	CASSLGMMTSKNTEAFF
TRBV6-1	TRBJ1-6	CATAWGNFNNSPLHF
TRBV29-1	TRBJ2-1	CSVQNQGLAGLQGQFF
TRBV6-2/TRBV6-3	TRBJ1-1	CASNNARGHTGKGWDTEAFF
TRBV7-2	TRBJ2-5	CASSLGQGLSQETQYF
TRBV7-3	TRBJ2-3	CASSSILADTQYF
TRBV19	TRBJ2-1	CASRKFRGEQFF